This TCR beta chain was obtained from a study of regulatory T cells in long-lasting Graves disease. The study, taken as a whole, reports: It is possible that accuracy was reduced by the small size of the sample.

Sample time point: newly diagnosed GD, antithyroid drugs for less than 3 months. PBMCs provided the RNA from which the TCR library was made. The V gene end was trimmed by 7 bases and the J gene end by 1 base; junction bases not matched to a gene: 7. This CDR3 region has 15 residues. Library construction for TCR beta used iRepertoire HTBI primers and Arm-PCR of CDR3 regions. TCRdb re-derived calls from the multiplex PCR reads in MiXCR, one entry per CDR3 protein. Altogether roughly 380,000 distinct CDR3 sequences are present, about 16% being singletons, with the ten largest covering about a fifth. This clonotype was detected many times. Its cognate antigen is unknown.

This chain uses TRBV12-3 or TRBV12-4 with TRBJ1-1, with 9 positions matching TRBD1. Sequencing used peripheral blood mononuclear cells (PBMCs), obtained at new diagnosis, from a patient treated with antithyroid drugs. The clonotype comes from a female donor with Graves disease. Here the CDR3 reads CASIPGQGWNTEAFF. The CDR3 DNA sequence: TGTGCCAGCATCCCGGGACAGGGATGGAACACTGAAGCTTTCTTT.